These 11 T cell receptor beta chains share one sample of origin, sequenced in a study of early T cells in non-severe SARS-CoV-2 infection. TCRdb used MiXCR to reprocess the 5' RACE reads, holding one entry per CDR3 protein. The repertoire includes around 70,000 distinct CDR3 sequences, approximately 11% of them detected once, and around 6.4% sits in the top ten. Sequenced: whole blood. These receptors all come from an adult who was a healthcare worker with PCR-confirmed SARS-CoV-2 infection or an uninfected control (not recorded which).

Turning to this clonotype: Being one base from a much bigger clone, this may be a read error. V is TRBV6-6 and J is TRBJ2-2, with no clear D. Trimming left V 0 bases short and J 6 bases short, with 5 bases between. Germline assignment: CDR1 MNHNY and CDR2 SVGAGI (reference sequence). The CDR3 totals 13 residues. The DNA of the CDR3 is TGTGCCAGCAGTTACTCGGACGCCGGGGAGCTGTTTTTT. Its translation: CASSYSDAGELFF.

The V and J genes are TRBV28 and TRBJ1-6; D is undetermined. Germline CDR1 reads MDHEN; CDR2 reads SYDVKM. The CDR3 has 16 amino acids. Trimming took 2 bases from V and 7 from J, leaving 15 bases between them. This CDR3 reads CASSLPLSGRNSPLHF. CDR3 nucleotide sequence: TGTGCCAGCAGTTTACCGTTGAGCGGTAGAAATTCACCCCTCCACTTT.

The chain recombines TRBV10-3 with TRBJ1-2; D possibly corresponds to TRBD1 (5 bases). Germline V CDR1 and CDR2: ENHRY, SYGVKD. Trimming pared 0 bases from V and 5 bases from J, leaving 10 bases between. The CDR3 loop spans 14 amino acids. The CDR3 region is CAISESRAGYGYTF. The DNA for the CDR3 is TGTGCCATCAGTGAGTCCCGGGCAGGGTATGGCTACACCTTC.

This clonotype showed up many times. CDR3 coding DNA: TGTGCCAGCAGTTACCGGACTGGCGGGATAAGGGATGAGCAGTTCTTC. Its protein is CASSYRTGGIRDEQFF. The V call is TRBV6-6, the J call TRBJ2-1; a weak D match, TRBD2 (6 bases). From germline, CDR1 is MNHNY and CDR2 SVGAGI (reference sequence). V dropped 2 bases and J dropped 8 bases, with 19 bases sitting between them. The CDR3 contains 16 residues.

The genes are TRBV4-1 and TRBJ1-2; D is unclear. The CDR3 extends over 16 amino acids. V was trimmed by 0 bases and J by 4 bases, leaving 15 bases between them. Germline V gene sequence: CDR1 MGHRA, CDR2 YSYEKL. CDR3 nucleotides: TGCGCCAGCAGCCAAGAGTTATGGAGACCGAGCTATGGCTACACCTTC. Protein: CASSQELWRPSYGYTF.

This clonotype was counted between two and nine times. This chain connects TRBV19 to TRBJ2-1; a weak D match, TRBD2 (5 bases). CDR3 size: 12 residues. Germline-derived CDR1 and CDR2 are LNHDA and SQIVND (reference sequence). Trimming shortened V by 4 bases and J by 9 bases, and 10 bases separated the two germline ends. CDR3 residues: CASSTSGLEQFF. The DNA of the CDR3 is TGTGCCAGTAGTACGAGCGGACTTGAGCAGTTCTTC.

The chain employs TRBV29-1 and TRBJ2-6; 9 bases line up with TRBD1. CDR1 is SQVTM and CDR2 is ANQGSEA in the germline V gene. This CDR3 region has 15 residues. V was pared by 4 bases and J by 1 base, with 2 bases of the junction left unmatched. The CDR3 region has the DNA TGCAGCGTTGCAGGGACAGGGTCTGGGGCCAACGTCCTGACTTTC. Its protein is CSVAGTGSGANVLTF.

Regarding this clonotype: A clone one base away is much larger, so this may be a read error. The chain employs TRBV12-3 or TRBV12-4 and TRBJ2-1; 7 nucleotides line up with TRBD2. CDR3 length: 11 amino acids. This chain's CDR3 is CVSRRTREQFF. CDR3 sequence (DNA): TGTGTCAGCAGGCGGACTAGAGAGCAGTTCTTC.

The chain has TRBV28 and TRBJ1-1; no definite D call. Germline V gives CDR1 MDHEN, CDR2 SYDVKM. CDR3 size: 14 residues. With 2 bases removed from V and 1 base from J, the gap between germline ends came to 8 bases. CDR3: CASSLVPQNTEAFF. The CDR3 DNA reads as TGTGCCAGCAGTTTAGTCCCTCAGAACACTGAAGCTTTCTTT.

This sequence joins TRBV12-3 or TRBV12-4 and TRBJ1-6; no definite D call. The CDR3 totals 15 residues. V lost 3 bases, J lost 5 bases, and 11 bases lay in between. DNA of the CDR3: TGTGCCAGCAGTTTTTTGGGCGGCGATAATTCACCCCTCCACTTT. Its translation: CASSFLGGDNSPLHF.

This clonotype was observed a few times. V usage is TRBV2 and J usage is TRBJ2-3; 8 bases agree with TRBD1. This CDR3 has 13 amino acids. Germline assignment: CDR1 SNHLY and CDR2 FYNNEI. J lost 2 bases, V lost 8 bases, and 3 bases had no gene match. CDR3 amino acids: CASDRGLTDTQYF. The CDR3 nucleotides are TGTGCCAGCGACAGGGGTCTCACAGATACGCAGTATTTT.